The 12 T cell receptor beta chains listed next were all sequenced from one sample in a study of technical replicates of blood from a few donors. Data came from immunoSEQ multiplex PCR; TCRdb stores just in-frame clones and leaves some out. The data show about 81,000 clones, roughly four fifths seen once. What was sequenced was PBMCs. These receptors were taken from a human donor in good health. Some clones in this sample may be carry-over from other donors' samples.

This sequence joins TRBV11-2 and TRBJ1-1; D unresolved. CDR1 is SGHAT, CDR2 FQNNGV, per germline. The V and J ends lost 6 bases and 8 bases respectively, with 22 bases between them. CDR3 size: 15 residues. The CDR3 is CASRWTDYLGKEAFF. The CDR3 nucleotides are TGTGCCAGCAGGTGGACGGACTATCTGGGGAAAGAAGCTTTCTTT.

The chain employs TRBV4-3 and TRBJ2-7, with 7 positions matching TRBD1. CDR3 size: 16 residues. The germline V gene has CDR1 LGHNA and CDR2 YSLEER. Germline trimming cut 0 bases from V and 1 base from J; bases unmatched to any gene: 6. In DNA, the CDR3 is TGCGCCAGCAGCCAAGAGGGGACAGCGAAATCCTACGAGCAGTACTTC. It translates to CASSQEGTAKSYEQYF.

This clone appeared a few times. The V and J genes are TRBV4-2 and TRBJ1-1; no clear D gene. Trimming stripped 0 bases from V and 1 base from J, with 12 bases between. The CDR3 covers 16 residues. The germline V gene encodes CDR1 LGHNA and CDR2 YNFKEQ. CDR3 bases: TGTGCCAGCAGCCAAGAATATAAACAGACGAACACTGAAGCTTTCTTT. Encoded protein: CASSQEYKQTNTEAFF.

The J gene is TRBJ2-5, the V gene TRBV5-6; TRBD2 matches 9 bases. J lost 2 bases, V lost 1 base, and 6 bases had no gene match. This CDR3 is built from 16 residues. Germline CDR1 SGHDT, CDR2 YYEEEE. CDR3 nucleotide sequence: TGTGCCAGCAGCTTGTTACTAGCGGGTAGTCAAGAGACCCAGTACTTC. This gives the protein CASSLLLAGSQETQYF.

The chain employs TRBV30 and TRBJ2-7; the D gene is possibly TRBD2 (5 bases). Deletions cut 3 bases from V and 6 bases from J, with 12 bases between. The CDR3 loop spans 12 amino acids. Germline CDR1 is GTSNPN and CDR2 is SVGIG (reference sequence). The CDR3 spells CAWRGPRGEQYF. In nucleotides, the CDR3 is TGTGCCTGGAGAGGGCCTCGGGGCGAGCAGTACTTC.

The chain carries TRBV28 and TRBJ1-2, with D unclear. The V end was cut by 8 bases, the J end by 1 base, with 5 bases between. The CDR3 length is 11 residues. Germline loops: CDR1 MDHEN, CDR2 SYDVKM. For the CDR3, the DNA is TGTGCCAGCTCGGGTAACTATGGCTACACCTTC. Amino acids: CASSGNYGYTF.

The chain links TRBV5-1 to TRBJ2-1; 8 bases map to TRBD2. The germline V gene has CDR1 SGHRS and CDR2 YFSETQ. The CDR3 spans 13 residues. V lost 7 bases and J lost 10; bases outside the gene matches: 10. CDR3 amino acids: CASRTSRRPEQFF. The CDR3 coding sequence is TGCGCCAGCCGGACTAGCCGTAGACCCGAGCAGTTCTTC.

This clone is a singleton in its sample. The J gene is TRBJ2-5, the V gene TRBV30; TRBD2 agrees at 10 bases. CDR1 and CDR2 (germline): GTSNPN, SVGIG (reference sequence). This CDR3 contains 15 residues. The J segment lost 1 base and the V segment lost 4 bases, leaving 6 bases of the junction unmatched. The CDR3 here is CAWTRLAGLQETQYF. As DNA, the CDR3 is TGTGCCTGGACAAGACTAGCGGGCCTCCAAGAGACCCAGTACTTC. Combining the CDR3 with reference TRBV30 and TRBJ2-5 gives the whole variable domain SQTIHQWPATLVQPVGSPLSLECTVEGTSNPNLYWYRQAAGRGLQLLFYSVGIGQISSEVPQNLSASRPQDRQFILSSKKLLLSDSGFYLCAWTRLAGLQETQYFGPGTRLLVL.

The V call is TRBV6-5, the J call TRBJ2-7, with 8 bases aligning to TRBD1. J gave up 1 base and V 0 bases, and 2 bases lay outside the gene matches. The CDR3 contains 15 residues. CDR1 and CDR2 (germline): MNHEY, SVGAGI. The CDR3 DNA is TGTGCCAGCAGTTACTCGGGGACAGGTTCCTACGAGCAGTACTTC. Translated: CASSYSGTGSYEQYF.

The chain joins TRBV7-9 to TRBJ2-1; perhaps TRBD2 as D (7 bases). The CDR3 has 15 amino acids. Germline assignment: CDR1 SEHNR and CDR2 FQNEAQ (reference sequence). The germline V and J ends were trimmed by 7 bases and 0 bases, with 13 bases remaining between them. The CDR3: CASIGGASSYNEQFF. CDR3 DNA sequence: TGTGCCAGCATTGGGGGGGCGAGCTCCTACAATGAGCAGTTCTTC.

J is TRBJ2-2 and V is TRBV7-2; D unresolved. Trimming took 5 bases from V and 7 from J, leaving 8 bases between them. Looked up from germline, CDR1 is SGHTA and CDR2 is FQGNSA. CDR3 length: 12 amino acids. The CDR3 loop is CASSQELGELFF. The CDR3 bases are TGTGCCAGCAGCCAGGAACTCGGGGAGCTGTTTTTT.

The CDR3 reads CASSPIPTEQYF. Written as DNA, the CDR3 is TGTGCCAGCTCACCAATCCCGACTGAGCAGTACTTC. This sequence joins TRBV18 and TRBJ2-7, with D uncertain. The germline V gene has CDR1 KGHSH and CDR2 LQKENI. The ends were cut back, 2 bases at V and 7 bases at J, with 9 bases in the middle. This CDR3 comprises 12 residues. Supplemented by reference TRBV18 and TRBJ2-7, the full variable domain reads NAGVMQNPRHLVRRRGQEARLRCSPMKGHSHVYWYRQLPEEGLKFMVYLQKENIIDESGMPKERFSAEFPKEGPSILRIQQVVRGDSAAYFCASSPIPTEQYFGPGTRLTVT.